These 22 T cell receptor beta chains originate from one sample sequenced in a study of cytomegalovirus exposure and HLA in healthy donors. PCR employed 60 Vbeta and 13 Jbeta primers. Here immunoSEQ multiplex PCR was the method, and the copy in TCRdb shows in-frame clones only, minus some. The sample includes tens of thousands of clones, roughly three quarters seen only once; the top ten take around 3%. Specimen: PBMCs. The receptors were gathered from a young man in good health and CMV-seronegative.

The DNA for the CDR3 is TGCGCCAGCAGCTTGGGAGGGACAGGGGCAGGTGAAAAACTGTTTTTT. Its protein is CASSLGGTGAGEKLFF. This chain uses TRBV5-1 with TRBJ1-4, with TRBD1 identical over 10 bases. The CDR3 length is 16 residues. Germline values: CDR1 SGHRS, CDR2 YFSETQ. V was pared by 0 bases and J by 7 bases, with 6 bases of the junction left unmatched.

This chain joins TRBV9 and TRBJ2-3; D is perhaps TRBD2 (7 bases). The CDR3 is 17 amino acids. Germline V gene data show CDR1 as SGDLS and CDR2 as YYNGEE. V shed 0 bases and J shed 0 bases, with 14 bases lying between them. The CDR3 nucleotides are TGTGCCAGCAGCGTAGGTTGGGGGGGGCCGAGCACAGATACGCAGTATTTT. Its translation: CASSVGWGGPSTDTQYF.

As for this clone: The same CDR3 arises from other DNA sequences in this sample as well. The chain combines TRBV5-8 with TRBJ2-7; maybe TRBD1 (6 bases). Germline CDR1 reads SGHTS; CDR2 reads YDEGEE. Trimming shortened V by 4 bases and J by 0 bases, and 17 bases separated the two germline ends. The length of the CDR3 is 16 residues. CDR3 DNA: TGTGCCAGCAGCCCGCCGACAGGTTTAGTCTCCTACGAGCAGTACTTC. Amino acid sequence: CASSPPTGLVSYEQYF.

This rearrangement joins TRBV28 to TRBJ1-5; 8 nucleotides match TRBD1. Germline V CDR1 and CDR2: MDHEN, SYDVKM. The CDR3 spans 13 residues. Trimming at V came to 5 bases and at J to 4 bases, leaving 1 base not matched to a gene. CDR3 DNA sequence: TGTGCCAGCAGTCGGGACAGGAATCAGCCCCAGCATTTT. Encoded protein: CASSRDRNQPQHF.

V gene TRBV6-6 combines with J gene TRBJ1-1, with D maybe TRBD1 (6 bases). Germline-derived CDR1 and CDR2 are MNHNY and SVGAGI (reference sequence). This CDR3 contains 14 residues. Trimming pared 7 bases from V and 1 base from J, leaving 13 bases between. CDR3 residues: CASKNRDGNTEAFF. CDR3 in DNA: TGTGCCAGCAAGAACAGGGACGGGAACACTGAAGCTTTCTTT.

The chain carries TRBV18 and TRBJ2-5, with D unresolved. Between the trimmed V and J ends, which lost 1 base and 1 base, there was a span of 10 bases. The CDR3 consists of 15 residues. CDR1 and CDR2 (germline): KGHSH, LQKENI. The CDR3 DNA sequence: TGTGCCAGCTCACCACGCGTCACAGTCCAAGAGACCCAGTACTTC. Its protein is CASSPRVTVQETQYF.

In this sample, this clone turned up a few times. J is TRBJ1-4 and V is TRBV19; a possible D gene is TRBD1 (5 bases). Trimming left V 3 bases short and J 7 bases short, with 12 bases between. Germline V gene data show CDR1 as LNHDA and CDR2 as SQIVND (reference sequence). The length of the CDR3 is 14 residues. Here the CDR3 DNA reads TGTGCCAGTAGTATTAGGGGCGATGGTGAAAAACTGTTTTTT. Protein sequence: CASSIRGDGEKLFF.

This CDR3 reads CASKSSGYSNQPQHF. The CDR3 region has the DNA TGTGCCAGTAAGAGTAGCGGATATAGCAATCAGCCCCAGCATTTT. The chain has TRBV19 and TRBJ1-5; D gene uncertain. The CDR3 length is 15 residues. The V end was cut by 7 bases, the J end by 0 bases, with 13 bases between. Germline V CDR1 and CDR2: LNHDA, SQIVND (reference sequence). Full variable domain (remainder filled in from reference TRBV19 and TRBJ1-5): DGGITQSPKYLFRKEGQNVTLSCEQNLNHDAMYWYRQDPGQGLRLIYYSQIVNDFQKGDIAEGYSVSREKKESFPLTVTSAQKNPTAFYLCASKSSGYSNQPQHFGDGTRLSIL.

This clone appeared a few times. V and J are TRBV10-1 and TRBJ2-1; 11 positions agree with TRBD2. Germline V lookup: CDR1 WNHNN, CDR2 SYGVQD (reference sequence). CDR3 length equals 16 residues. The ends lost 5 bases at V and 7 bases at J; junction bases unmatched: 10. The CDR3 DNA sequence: TGCGCCAGCAGTCGCGAAGGTAGCGGGGGGGTTAATGAGCAGTTCTTC. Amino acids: CASSREGSGGVNEQFF.

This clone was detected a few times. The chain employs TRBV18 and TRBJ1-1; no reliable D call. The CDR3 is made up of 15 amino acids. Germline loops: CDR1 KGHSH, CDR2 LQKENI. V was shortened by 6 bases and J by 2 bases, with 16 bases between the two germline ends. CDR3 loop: CASSSQRALNTEAFF. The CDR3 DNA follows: TGTGCCAGCTCTTCCCAGAGGGCCCTTAACACTGAAGCTTTCTTT.

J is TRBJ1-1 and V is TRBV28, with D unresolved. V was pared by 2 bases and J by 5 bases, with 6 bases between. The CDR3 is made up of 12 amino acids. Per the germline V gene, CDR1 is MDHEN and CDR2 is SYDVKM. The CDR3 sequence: CASSLTETEAFF. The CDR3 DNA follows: TGTGCCAGCAGTTTAACGGAGACTGAAGCTTTCTTT.

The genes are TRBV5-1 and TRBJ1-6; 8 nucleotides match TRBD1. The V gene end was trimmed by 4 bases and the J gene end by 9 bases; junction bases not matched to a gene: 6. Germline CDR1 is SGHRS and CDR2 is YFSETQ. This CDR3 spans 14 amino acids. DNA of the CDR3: TGCGCCAGCAGCGAGGGACAGGCCGGTTCACCCCTCCACTTT. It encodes CASSEGQAGSPLHF.

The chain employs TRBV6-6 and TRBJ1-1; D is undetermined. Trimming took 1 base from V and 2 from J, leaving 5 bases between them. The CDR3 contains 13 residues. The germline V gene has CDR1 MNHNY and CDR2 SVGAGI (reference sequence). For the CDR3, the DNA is TGTGCCAGCAGTTACTGGGCAAACACTGAAGCTTTCTTT. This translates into CASSYWANTEAFF.

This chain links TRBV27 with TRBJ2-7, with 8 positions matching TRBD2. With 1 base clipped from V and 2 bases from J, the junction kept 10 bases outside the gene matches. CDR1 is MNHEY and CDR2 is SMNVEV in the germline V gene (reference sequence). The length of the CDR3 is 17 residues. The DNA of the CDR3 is TGTGCCAGCAGTTTATACCCTGATGGCGGGGGGACCTACGAGCAGTACTTC. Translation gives CASSLYPDGGGTYEQYF.

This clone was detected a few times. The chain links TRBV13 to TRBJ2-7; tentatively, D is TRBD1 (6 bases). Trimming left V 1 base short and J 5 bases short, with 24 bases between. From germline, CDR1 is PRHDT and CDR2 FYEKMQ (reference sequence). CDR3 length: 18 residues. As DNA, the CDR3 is TGTGCCAGCAGCTTAGTGGCGAGTGACCCGACAGGTCGCGACGAGCAGTACTTC. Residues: CASSLVASDPTGRDEQYF.

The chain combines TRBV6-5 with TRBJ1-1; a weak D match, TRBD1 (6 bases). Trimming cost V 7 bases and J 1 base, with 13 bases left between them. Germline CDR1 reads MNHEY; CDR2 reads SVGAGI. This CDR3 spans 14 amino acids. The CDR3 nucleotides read TGTGCCAGCACCCGTTCGACAGGGAACACTGAAGCTTTCTTT. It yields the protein CASTRSTGNTEAFF.

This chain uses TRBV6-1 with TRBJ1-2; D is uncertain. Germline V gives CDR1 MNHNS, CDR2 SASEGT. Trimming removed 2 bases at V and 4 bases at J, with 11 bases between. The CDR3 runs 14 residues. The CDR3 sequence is CASSELGSPYGYTF. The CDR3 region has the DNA TGTGCCAGCAGTGAATTGGGCAGCCCCTATGGCTACACCTTC.

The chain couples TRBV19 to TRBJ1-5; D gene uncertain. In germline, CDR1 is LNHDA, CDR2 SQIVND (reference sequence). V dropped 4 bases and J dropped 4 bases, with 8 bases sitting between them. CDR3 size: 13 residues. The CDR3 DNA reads TGTGCCAGTAGTAATTTTCAGAATCAGCCCCAGCATTTT. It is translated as CASSNFQNQPQHF.

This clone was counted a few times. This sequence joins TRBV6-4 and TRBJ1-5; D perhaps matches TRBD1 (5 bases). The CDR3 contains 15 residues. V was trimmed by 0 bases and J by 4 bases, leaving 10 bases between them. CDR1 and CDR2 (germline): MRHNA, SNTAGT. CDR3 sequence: CASSDSLGGNQPQHF. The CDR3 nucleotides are TGTGCCAGCAGTGACTCTCTCGGGGGGAATCAGCCCCAGCATTTT.

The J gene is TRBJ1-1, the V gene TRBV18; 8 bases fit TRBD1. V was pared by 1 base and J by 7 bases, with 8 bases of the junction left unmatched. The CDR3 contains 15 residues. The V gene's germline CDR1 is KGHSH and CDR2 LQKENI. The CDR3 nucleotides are TGTGCCAGCTCACCACGGGGGGGACAGGCGGGTGAAGCTTTCTTT. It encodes CASSPRGGQAGEAFF.

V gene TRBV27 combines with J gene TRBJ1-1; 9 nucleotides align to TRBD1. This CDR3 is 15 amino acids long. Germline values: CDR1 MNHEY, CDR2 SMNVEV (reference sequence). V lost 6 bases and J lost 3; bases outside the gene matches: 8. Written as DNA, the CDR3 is TGTGCCAGCAGCAGACCGGGACAGGGTCACACTGAAGCTTTCTTT. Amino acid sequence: CASSRPGQGHTEAFF.

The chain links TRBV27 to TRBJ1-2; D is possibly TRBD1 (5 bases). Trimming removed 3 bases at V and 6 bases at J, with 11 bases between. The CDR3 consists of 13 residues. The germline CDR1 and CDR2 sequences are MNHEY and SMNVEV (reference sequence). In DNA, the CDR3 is TGTGCCAGCAGTTTGAGCAGGGTACATGGCTACACCTTC. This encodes CASSLSRVHGYTF.